This note documents a single T cell receptor (beta chain) sequence. Its specificity is unknown. The data belong to a study of identical twins. Germline V gene sequence: CDR1 SGHKS, CDR2 YYEKEE (reference sequence). J gave up 5 bases and V 3 bases, and 8 bases lay outside the gene matches. This CDR3 has 15 amino acids. Study observations and caveats: It was cross-sectional statistical analysis, not following the same donors, that the conclusions relied on.

Addition of a universal primer site occurred through template switching, and cDNA carried unique molecular identifiers. MiXCR, run by TCRdb on the 5' RACE reads, gives a single entry per CDR3 protein. The sample yields 700,000 or so distinct CDR3 sequences, around 8.3% seen once. The sample was also reused in another study, on yellow fever vaccine responses in identical twins.

The TCR sequence derives from a woman younger than 30 in good health. The J gene is TRBJ1-1, the V gene TRBV5-5; 9 nucleotides match TRBD1. Input material: PBMCs. CDR3 DNA: TGTGCCAGCAGCTCTCCGGGACAGGGTGTTACTGAAGCTTTCTTT. The encoded protein is CASSSPGQGVTEAFF.